The 7 T cell receptor beta chains below all came from one sample that was sequenced in a study of response to subunit inactivated influenza vaccine. MiXCR, applied by TCRdb to the RT-PCR reads, yields one record per CDR3 protein. Here the sample spans fewer than 550,000 distinct CDR3 sequences, roughly 23% being singletons. Here the sequenced sample was CD4+ T cells sorted from PBMCs, taken roughly 5 days after vaccination. These receptors originate from a man between 45 and 60 years old who received an inactivated influenza vaccine.

This chain connects TRBV5-5 to TRBJ2-3, with 7 bases that match TRBD1. This CDR3 comprises 17 residues. Per the germline V gene, CDR1 is SGHKS and CDR2 is YYEKEE (reference sequence). V lost 0 bases to trimming and J lost 5 bases; unmatched junction nucleotides: 12. CDR3 protein: CASSLEGGRGFRDTQYF. For the CDR3, the DNA is TGTGCCAGCAGCTTGGAGGGTGGCAGGGGGTTTAGAGATACGCAGTATTTT.

The J gene is TRBJ2-7, the V gene TRBV20-1; 11 bases match TRBD2. Germline lookup yields CDR1 DFQATT and CDR2 SNEGSKA (reference sequence). The CDR3 loop spans 12 amino acids. The ends lost 3 bases at V and 6 bases at J; junction bases unmatched: 1. CDR3 in amino acids: CSASGLAGEQYF. CDR3 DNA sequence: TGCAGTGCTAGTGGACTAGCGGGCGAGCAGTACTTC.

This clonotype has a handful of counts. The V call is TRBV18, the J call TRBJ2-2; D call uncertain. The CDR3 has 15 residues. V lost 6 bases and J 1 base, leaving 12 bases between the germline ends. Germline CDR1 and CDR2: KGHSH and LQKENI. CDR3 coding DNA: TGTGCCAGCTCGCCCGCCTGGGGGAACACCGGGGAGCTGTTTTTT. It yields the protein CASSPAWGNTGELFF.

The V call is TRBV7-2, the J call TRBJ2-2; TRBD2 aligns across 7 bases. Germline CDR1 reads SGHTA; CDR2 reads FQGNSA. Germline trimming cut 3 bases from V and 3 bases from J; bases unmatched to any gene: 7. The CDR3 runs 16 residues. The CDR3 reads CASSLDGGRYTGELFF. As DNA, the CDR3 is TGTGCCAGCAGCTTGGACGGCGGGAGATACACCGGGGAGCTGTTTTTT.

This clonotype was detected ten times or more. The rearrangement links TRBV24-1 to TRBJ2-1, with D perhaps TRBD1 (6 bases). Germline V gives CDR1 KGHDR, CDR2 SFDVKD. The V gene lost 8 bases and the J gene lost 8 bases, with 15 bases spanning the gap. The CDR3 has 13 amino acids. CDR3 sequence (DNA): TGTGCCACCAACCCGAGTGGGGGCGATGAGCAGTTCTTC. Translated, it gives CATNPSGGDEQFF.

Only a few counts were recorded for this clonotype. V gene TRBV10-3 combines with J gene TRBJ1-4, with D possibly matching TRBD1 (6 bases). CDR1 and CDR2 from the germline V gene are ENHRY and SYGVKD. The CDR3 runs 15 residues. Trimming took 0 bases from V and 7 from J, leaving 12 bases between them. The CDR3 sequence: CAISESPGAGEKLFF. The DNA for the CDR3 is TGTGCCATCAGTGAGTCGCCAGGGGCGGGTGAAAAACTGTTTTTT.

The V gene is TRBV9, the J gene TRBJ2-1; 12 bases fit TRBD2. CDR3 size: 15 residues. CDR1 and CDR2 (germline): SGDLS, YYNGEE. V trimming: 0 bases; J trimming: 9 bases; junction bases outside the gene matches: 4. In DNA, the CDR3 is TGTGCCAGCAGCGTAGCTAGCGGGAGGGCCGGTGAGCAGTTCTTC. Translating gives CASSVASGRAGEQFF. Complete variable domain (other parts from reference TRBV9 and TRBJ2-1): DSGVTQTPKHLITATGQRVTLRCSPRSGDLSVYWYQQSLDQGLQFLIQYYNGEERAKGNILERFSAQQFPDLHSELNLSSLELGDSALYFCASSVASGRAGEQFFGPGTRLTVL.